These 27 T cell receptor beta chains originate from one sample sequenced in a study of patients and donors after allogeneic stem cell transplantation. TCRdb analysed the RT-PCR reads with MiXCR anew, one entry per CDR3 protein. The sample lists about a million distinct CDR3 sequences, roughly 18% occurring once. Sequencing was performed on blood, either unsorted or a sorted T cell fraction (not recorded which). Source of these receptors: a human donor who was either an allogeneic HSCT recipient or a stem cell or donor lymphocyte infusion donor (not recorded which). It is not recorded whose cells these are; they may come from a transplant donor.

CDR3 protein: CASSLGDNLGGNTIYF. As DNA, the CDR3 is TGTGCCAGCAGCTTAGGCGACAACCTCGGAGGAAACACCATATATTTT. This chain connects TRBV11-3 to TRBJ1-3; no definite D call. CDR3 size: 16 residues. Looked up from germline, CDR1 is SGHNT and CDR2 is YENEEA. V lost 1 base to trimming and J lost 4 bases, with 14 bases between them.

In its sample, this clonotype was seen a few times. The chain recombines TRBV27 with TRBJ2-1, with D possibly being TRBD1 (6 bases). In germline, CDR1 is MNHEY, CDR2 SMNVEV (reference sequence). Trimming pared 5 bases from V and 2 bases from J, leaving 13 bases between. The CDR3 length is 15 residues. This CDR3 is CASSGSYRAYNEQFF. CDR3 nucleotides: TGTGCCAGCAGTGGGTCCTACAGGGCCTACAATGAGCAGTTCTTC.

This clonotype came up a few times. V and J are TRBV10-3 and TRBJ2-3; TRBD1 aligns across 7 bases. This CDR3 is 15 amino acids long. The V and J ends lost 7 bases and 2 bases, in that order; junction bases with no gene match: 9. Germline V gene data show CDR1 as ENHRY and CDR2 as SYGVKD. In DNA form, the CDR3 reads TGTGCCATCAAATTGGGCAGGGGGAACACAGATACGCAGTATTTT. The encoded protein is CAIKLGRGNTDTQYF.

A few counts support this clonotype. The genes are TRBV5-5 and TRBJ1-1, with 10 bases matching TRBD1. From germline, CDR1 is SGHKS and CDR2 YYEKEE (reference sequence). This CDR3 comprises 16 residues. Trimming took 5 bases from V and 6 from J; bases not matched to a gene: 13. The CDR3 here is CASSWDRGRLYAEAFF. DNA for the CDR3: TGTGCCAGCAGTTGGGACAGGGGTCGTCTATACGCTGAAGCTTTCTTT. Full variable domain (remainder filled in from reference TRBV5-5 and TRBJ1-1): DAGVTQSPTHLIKTRGQQVTLRCSPISGHKSVSWYQQVLGQGPQFIFQYYEKEERGRGNFPDRFSARQFPNYSSELNVNALLLGDSALYLCASSWDRGRLYAEAFFGQGTRLTVV.

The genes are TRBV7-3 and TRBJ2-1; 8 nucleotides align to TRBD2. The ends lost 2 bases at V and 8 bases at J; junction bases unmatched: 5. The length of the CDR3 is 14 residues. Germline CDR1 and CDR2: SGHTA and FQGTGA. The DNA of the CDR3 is TGTGCCAGCAGCTTATCGGGGGGGGTTGATGAGCAGTTCTTC. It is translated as CASSLSGGVDEQFF.

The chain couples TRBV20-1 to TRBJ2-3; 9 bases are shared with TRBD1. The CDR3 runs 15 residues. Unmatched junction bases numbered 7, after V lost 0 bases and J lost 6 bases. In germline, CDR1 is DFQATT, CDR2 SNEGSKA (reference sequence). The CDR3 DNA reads TGCAGTGCTAGAGACGTACAGGGGGCTGGGGATACGCAGTATTTT. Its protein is CSARDVQGAGDTQYF.

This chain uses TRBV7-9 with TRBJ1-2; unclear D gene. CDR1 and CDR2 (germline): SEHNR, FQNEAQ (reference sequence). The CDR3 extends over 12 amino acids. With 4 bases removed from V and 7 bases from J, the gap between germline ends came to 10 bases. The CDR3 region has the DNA TGTGCCAGCAGCTCTTCCGTCCGTGGCTACACCTTC. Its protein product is CASSSSVRGYTF.

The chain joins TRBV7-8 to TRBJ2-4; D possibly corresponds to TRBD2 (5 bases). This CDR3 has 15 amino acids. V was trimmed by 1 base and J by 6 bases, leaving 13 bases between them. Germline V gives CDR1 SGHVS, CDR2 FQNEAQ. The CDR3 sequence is CASSLESPAGNIQYF. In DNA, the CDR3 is TGTGCCAGCAGCTTAGAGTCCCCGGCGGGAAACATTCAGTACTTC. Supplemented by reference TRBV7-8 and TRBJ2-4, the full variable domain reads GAGVSQSPRYKVAKRGQDVALRCDPISGHVSLFWYQQALGQGPEFLTYFQNEAQLDKSGLPSDRFFAERPEGSVSTLKIQRTQQEDSAVYLCASSLESPAGNIQYFGAGTRLSVL.

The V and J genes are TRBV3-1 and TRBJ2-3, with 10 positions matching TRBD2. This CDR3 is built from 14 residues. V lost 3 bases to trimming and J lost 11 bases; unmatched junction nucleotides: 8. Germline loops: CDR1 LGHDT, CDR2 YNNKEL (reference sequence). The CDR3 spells CASSHGGLAGEQYF. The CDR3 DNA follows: TGTGCCAGCAGCCACGGTGGGCTAGCGGGGGAGCAGTATTTT.

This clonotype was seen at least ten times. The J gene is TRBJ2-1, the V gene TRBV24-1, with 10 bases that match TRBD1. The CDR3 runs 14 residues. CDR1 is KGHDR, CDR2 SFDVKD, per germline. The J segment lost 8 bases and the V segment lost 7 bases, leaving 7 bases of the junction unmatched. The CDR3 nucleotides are TGTGCCACCAGACCAGGACAGGGGGACCATGAGCAGTTCTTC. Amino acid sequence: CATRPGQGDHEQFF.

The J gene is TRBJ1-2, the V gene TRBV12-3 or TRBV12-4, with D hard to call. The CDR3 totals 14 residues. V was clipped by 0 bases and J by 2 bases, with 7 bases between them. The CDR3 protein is CASSLAASNYGYTF. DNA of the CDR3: TGTGCCAGCAGTTTAGCAGCCAGCAACTATGGCTACACCTTC.

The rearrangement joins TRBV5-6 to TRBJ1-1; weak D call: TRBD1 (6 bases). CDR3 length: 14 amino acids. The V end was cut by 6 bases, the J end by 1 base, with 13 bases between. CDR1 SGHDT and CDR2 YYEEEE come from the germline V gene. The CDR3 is CASTLRGKNTEAFF. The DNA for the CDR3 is TGTGCCAGCACCCTCAGGGGTAAGAACACTGAAGCTTTCTTT.

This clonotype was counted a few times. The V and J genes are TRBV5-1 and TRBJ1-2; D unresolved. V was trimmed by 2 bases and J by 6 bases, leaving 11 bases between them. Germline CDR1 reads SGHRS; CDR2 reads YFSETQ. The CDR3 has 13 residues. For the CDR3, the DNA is TGCGCCAGCAGCTTTGACAATGGGGATGGCTACACCTTC. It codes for CASSFDNGDGYTF.

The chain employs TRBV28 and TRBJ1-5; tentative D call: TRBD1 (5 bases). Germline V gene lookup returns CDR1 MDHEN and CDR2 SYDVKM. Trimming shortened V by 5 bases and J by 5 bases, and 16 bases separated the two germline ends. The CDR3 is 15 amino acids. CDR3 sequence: CASSHPGLGDQPQHF. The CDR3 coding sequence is TGTGCCAGCAGTCATCCGGGGTTGGGGGATCAGCCCCAGCATTTT.

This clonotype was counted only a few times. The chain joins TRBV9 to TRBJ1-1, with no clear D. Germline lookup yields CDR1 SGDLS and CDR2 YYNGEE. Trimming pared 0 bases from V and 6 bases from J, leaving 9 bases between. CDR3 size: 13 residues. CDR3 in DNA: TGTGCCAGCAGCGTAGACGGATCATCTGAAGCTTTCTTT. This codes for CASSVDGSSEAFF. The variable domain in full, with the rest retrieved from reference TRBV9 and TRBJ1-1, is DSGVTQTPKHLITATGQRVTLRCSPRSGDLSVYWYQQSLDQGLQFLIQYYNGEERAKGNILERFSAQQFPDLHSELNLSSLELGDSALYFCASSVDGSSEAFFGQGTRLTVV.

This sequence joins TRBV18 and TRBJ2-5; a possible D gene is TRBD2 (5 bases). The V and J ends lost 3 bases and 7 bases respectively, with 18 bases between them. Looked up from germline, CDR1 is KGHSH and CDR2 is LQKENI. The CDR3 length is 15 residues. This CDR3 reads CASSPPSRGEGTQYF. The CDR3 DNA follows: TGTGCCAGCTCACCCCCCAGCCGGGGAGAGGGGACCCAGTACTTC.

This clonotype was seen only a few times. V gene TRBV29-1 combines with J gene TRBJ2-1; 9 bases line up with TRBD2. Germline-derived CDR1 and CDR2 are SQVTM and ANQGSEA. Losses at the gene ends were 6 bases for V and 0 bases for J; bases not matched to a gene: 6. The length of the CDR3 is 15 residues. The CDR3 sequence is CSVVYSGSSYNEQFF. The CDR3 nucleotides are TGCAGCGTGGTTTATAGCGGGAGCTCCTACAATGAGCAGTTCTTC.

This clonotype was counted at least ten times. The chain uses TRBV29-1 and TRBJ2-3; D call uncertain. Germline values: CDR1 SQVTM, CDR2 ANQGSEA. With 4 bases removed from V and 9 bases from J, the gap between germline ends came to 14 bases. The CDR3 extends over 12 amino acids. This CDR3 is CSVVVRLLTQYF. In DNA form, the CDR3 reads TGCAGCGTTGTGGTCAGGCTCCTAACGCAGTATTTT.

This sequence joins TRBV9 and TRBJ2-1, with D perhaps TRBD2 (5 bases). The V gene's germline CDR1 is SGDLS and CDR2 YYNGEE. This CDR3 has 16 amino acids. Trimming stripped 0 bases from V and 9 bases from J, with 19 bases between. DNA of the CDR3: TGTGCCAGCAGCGTAGGTAGTCTAGCAGGACGGTTTGAGCAGTTCTTC. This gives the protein CASSVGSLAGRFEQFF.

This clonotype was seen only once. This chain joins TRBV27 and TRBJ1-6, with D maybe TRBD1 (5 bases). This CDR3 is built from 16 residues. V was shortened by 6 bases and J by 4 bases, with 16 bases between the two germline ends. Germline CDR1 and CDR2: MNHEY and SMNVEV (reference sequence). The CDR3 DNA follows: TGTGCCAGCAGGGACCAGGGAAGCGTTTATAATTCACCCCTCCACTTT. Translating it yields CASRDQGSVYNSPLHF.

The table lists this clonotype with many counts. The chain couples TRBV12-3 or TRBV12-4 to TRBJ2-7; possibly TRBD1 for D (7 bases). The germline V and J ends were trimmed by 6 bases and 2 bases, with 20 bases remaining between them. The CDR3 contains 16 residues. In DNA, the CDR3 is TGTGCCAGCAGGCGCTTCCAGGGGGGAAAGACCTACGAGCAGTACTTC. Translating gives CASRRFQGGKTYEQYF.

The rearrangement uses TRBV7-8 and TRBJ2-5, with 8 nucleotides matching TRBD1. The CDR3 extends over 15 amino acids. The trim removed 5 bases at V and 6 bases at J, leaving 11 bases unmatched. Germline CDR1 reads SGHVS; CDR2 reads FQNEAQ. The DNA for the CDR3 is TGTGCCAGCAGCCCTCCGAGGACAGGGATAAAGACCCAGTACTTC. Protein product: CASSPPRTGIKTQYF.

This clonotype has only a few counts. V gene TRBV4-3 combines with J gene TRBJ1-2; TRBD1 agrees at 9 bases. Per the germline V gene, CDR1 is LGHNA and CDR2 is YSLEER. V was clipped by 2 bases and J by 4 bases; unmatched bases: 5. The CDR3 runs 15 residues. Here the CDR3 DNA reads TGCGCCAGCAGCCAAAGATTGGACAGGGGCTATGGCTACACCTTC. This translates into CASSQRLDRGYGYTF.

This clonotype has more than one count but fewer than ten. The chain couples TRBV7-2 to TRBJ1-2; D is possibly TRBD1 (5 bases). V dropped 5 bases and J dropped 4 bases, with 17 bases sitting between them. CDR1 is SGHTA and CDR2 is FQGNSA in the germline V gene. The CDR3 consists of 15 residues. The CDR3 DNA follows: TGTGCCAGCAGCGCAGTTGGGGGAGTGGGCTATGGCTACACCTTC. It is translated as CASSAVGGVGYGYTF.

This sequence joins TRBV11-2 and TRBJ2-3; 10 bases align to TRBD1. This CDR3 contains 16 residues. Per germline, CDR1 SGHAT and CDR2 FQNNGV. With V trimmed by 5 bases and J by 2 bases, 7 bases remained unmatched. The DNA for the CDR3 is TGTGCCAGCAGCCCGCGGACAGGGGGGCTCACAGATACGCAGTATTTT. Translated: CASSPRTGGLTDTQYF.

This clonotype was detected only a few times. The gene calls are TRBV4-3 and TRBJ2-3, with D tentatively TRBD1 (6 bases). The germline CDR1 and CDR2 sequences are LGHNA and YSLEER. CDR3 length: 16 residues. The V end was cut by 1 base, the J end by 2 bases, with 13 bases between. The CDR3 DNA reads TGCGCCAGCAGCCAAGTTTTTTCAGGGGCCACAGATACGCAGTATTTT. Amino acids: CASSQVFSGATDTQYF.

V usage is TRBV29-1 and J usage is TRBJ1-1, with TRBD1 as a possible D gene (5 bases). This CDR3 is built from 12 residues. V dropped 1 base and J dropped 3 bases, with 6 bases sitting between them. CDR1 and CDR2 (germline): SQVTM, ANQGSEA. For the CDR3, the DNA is TGCAGCGTTGAAGGGGGGGACACTGAAGCTTTCTTT. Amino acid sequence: CSVEGGDTEAFF.